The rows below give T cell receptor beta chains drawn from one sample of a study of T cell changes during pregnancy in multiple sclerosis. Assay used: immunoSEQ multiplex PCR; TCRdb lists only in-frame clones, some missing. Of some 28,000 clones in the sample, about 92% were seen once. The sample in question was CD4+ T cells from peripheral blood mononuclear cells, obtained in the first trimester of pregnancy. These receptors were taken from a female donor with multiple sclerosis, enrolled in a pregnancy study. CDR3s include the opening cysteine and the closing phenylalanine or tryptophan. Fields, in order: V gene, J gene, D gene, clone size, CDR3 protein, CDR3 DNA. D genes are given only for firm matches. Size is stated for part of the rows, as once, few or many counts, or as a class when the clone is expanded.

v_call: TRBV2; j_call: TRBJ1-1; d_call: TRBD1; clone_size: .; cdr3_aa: CASLGQGVRAFF; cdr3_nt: TGTGCCAGCCTAGGACAGGGTGTAAGGGCTTTCTTT
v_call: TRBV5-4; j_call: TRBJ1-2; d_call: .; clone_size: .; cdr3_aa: CASSLDSIYGYTF; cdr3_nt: TGTGCCAGCAGCCTCGACAGTATCTATGGCTACACCTTC
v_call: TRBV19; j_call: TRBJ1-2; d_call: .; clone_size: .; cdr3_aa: CASITGPGQDYGYTF; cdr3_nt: TGTGCCAGTATCACAGGCCCAGGCCAGGACTATGGCTACACCTTC
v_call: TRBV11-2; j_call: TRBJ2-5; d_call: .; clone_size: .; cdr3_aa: CASSLERTEETQYF; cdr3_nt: TGTGCCAGCAGCTTAGAGAGAACCGAAGAGACCCAGTACTTC
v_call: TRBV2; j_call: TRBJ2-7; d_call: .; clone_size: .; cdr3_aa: CASTFSYEQYF; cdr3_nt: TGTGCCAGCACCTTCTCCTACGAGCAGTACTTC
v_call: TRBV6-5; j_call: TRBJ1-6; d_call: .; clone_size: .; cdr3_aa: CATQDSYNSPLHF; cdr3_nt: TGTGCCACCCAGGACTCCTATAATTCACCCCTCCACTTT
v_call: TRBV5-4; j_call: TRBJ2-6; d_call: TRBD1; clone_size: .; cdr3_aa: CASSRTGYSGANVLTF; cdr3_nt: TGTGCCAGCAGCCGGACAGGATACTCTGGGGCCAACGTCCTGACTTTC
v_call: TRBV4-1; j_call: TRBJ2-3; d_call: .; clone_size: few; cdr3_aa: CASTQGRGNTDTQYF; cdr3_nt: TGCGCCAGCACCCAGGGTAGGGGGAACACAGATACGCAGTATTTT
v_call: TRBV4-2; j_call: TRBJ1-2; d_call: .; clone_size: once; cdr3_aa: CASSQEPQGGYTF; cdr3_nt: TGTGCCAGCAGCCAAGAACCCCAGGGAGGCTACACCTTC
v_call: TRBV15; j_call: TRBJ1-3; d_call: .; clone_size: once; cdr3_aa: CATSRARLRDTRSGNTIYF; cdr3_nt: TGTGCCACCAGCAGGGCCCGGCTCCGGGACACGCGGTCTGGAAACACCATATATTTT
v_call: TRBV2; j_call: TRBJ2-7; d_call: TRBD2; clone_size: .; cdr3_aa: CASRARGGGTYEQYF; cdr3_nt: TGTGCCAGCAGGGCCCGAGGCGGGGGAACCTACGAGCAGTACTTC
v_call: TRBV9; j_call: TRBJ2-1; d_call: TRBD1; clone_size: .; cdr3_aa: CASSNRGIDNEQFF; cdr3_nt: TGTGCCAGCAGCAACAGGGGAATTGACAATGAGCAGTTCTTC
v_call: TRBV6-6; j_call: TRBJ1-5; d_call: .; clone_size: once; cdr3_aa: CASTGSWGNQPQHF; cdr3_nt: TGTGCCAGCACGGGATCGTGGGGCAATCAGCCCCAGCATTTT
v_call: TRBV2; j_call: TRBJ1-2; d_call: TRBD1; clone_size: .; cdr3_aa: CASKPGQVMTYGYTF; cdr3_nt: TGTGCCAGCAAACCGGGACAGGTTATGACCTATGGCTACACCTTC
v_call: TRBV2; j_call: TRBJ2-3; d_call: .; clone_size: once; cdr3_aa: CASSSPLLGSLSTDTQYF; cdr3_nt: TGTGCCAGCAGCTCCCCCTTGTTGGGGAGCCTAAGCACAGATACGCAGTATTTT
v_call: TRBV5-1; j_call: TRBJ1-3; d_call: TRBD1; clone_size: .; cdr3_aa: CASSPGQAGSGNTIYF; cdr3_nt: TGCGCCAGCAGCCCTGGACAGGCGGGCTCTGGAAACACCATATATTTT
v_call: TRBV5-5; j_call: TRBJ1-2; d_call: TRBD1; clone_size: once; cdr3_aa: CASSIGQGTLGSYGYTF; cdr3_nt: TGTGCCAGCAGCATTGGACAGGGTACCCTCGGGTCCTATGGCTACACCTTC
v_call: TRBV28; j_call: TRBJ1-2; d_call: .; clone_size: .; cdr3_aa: CASGGGTDGYTF; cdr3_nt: TGTGCCAGCGGGGGGGGTACGGATGGCTACACCTTC
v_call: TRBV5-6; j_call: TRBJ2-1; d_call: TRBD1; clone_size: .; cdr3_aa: CASSLLGQGNEQFF; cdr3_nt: TGTGCCAGCAGCCTATTGGGACAGGGCAATGAGCAGTTCTTC
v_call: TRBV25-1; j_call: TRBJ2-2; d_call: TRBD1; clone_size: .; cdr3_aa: CASSATGESGELFF; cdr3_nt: TGTGCCAGCAGCGCCACAGGGGAGTCCGGGGAGCTGTTTTTT
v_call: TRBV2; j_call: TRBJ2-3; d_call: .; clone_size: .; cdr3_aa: CASKVSVAADTQYF; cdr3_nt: TGTGCCAGCAAGGTGAGCGTAGCAGCAGATACGCAGTATTTT
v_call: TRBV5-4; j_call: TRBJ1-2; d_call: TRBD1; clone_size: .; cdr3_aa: CASSLDDRAKSHTF; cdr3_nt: TGTGCCAGCAGCTTGGATGACAGGGCAAAAAGTCACACCTTC
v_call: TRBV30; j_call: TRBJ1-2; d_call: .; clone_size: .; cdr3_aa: CAWSPGNYGYTF; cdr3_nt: TGTGCCTGGAGTCCGGGGAACTATGGCTACACCTTC
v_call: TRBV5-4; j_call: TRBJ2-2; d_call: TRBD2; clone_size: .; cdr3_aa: CASSLKAGGPNTGELFF; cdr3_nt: TGTGCCAGCAGCTTAAAAGCGGGGGGCCCGAACACCGGGGAGCTGTTTTTT
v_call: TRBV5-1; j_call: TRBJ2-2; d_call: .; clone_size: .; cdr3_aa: CASSTQGSRDTGELFF; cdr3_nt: TGCGCCAGCAGCACCCAGGGGAGCCGAGACACCGGGGAGCTGTTTTTT
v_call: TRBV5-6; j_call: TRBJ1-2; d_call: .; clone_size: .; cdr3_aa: CASSYQGYGYTF; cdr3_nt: TGTGCCAGCAGCTACCAGGGCTATGGCTACACCTTC
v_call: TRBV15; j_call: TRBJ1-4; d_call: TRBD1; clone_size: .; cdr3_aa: CATSRETGYEKLFF; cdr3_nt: TGTGCCACCAGCAGAGAGACAGGGTATGAAAAACTGTTTTTT
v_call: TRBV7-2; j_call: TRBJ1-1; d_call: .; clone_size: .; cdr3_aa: CASSLGRGNTEAFF; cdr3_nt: TGTGCCAGCAGCTTAGGCAGGGGTAACACTGAAGCTTTCTTT
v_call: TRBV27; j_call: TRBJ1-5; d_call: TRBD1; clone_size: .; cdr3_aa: CASRTGGARNQPQHF; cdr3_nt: TGTGCCAGCAGAACAGGGGGCGCAAGGAATCAGCCCCAGCATTTT
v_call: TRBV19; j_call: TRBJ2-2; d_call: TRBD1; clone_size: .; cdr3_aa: CASRMDRGRTGELFF; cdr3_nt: TGTGCCAGTAGGATGGACAGGGGTCGAACCGGGGAGCTGTTTTTT
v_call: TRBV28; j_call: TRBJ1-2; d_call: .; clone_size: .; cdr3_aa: CASKYGMRGGGYTF; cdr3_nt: TGTGCCAGCAAGTACGGTATGCGGGGAGGTGGCTACACCTTC
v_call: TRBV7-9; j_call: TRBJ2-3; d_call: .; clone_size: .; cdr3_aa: CASSLDGYFRGTDTQYF; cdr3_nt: TGTGCCAGCAGCCTGGATGGCTACTTCAGGGGCACAGATACGCAGTATTTT
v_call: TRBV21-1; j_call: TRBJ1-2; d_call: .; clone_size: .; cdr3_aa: CASSPRTGPRSYGYTF; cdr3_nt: TGTGCCAGCAGCCCAAGGACAGGCCCCAGGAGCTATGGCTACACCTTC
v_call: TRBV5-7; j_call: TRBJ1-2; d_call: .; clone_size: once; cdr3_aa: CASSSYYRSYTF; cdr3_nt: TGTGCCAGCAGCTCGTACTATCGTAGCTACACCTTC
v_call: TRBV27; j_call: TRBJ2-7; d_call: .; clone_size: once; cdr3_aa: CASRSSGAKHEQYF; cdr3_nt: TGTGCCAGCAGGTCGTCAGGGGCTAAACACGAGCAGTACTTC
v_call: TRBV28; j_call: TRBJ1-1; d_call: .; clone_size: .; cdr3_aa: CASSQGGTEAFF; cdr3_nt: TGTGCCAGCAGCCAAGGGGGTACTGAAGCTTTCTTT
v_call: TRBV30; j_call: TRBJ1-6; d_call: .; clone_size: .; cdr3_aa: CAWSVQAQSNSPLHF; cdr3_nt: TGTGCCTGGAGTGTACAGGCACAGTCTAATTCACCCCTCCACTTT
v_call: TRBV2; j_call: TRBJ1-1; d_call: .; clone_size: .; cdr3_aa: CASSAQGRENTEAFF; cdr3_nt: TGTGCCAGCAGTGCTCAGGGGAGGGAGAACACTGAAGCTTTCTTT
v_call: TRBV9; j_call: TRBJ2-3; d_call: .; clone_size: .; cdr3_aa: CASSERAVTGDTQYF; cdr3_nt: TGTGCCAGCAGCGAGAGGGCCGTAACTGGAGATACGCAGTATTTT
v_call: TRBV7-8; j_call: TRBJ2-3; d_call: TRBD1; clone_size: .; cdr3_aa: CASSQQGAGDTQYF; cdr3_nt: TGTGCCAGCAGCCAACAGGGGGCCGGAGATACGCAGTATTTT
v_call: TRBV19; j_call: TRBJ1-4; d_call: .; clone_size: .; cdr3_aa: CASSIVVLGGEKLFF; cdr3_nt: TGTGCCAGTAGTATCGTGGTACTCGGCGGTGAAAAACTGTTTTTT
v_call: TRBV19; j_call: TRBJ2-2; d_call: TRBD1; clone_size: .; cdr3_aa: CASRRDRVNTGELFF; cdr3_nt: TGTGCCAGTAGGAGGGACAGGGTGAACACCGGGGAGCTGTTTTTT
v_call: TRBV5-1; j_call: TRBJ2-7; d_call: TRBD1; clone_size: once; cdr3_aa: CASSLRQGTAYEQYF; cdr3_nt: TGCGCCAGCAGCTTAAGACAGGGGACAGCCTACGAGCAGTACTTC
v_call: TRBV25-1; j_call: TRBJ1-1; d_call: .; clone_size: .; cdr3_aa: CASSDVRGSTEAFF; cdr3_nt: TGTGCCAGCAGTGATGTTAGGGGGAGCACTGAAGCTTTCTTT